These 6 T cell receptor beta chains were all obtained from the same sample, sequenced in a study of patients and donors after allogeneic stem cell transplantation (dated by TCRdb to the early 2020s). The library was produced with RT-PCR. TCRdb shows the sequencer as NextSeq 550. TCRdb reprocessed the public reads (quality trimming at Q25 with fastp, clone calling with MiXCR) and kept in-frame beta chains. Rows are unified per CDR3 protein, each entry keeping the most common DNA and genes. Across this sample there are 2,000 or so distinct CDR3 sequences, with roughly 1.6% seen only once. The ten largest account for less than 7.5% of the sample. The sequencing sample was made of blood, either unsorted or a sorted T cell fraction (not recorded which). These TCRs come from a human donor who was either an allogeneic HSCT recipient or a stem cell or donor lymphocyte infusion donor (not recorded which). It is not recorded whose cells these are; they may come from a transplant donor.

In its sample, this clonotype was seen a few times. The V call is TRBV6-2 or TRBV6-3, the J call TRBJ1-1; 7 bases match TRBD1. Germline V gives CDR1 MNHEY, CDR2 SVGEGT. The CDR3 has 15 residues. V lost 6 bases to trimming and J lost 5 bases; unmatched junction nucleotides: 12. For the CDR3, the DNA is TGTGCCAGCAGAACACTTAAGGGGGCGCAAACTGAAGCTTTCTTT. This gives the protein CASRTLKGAQTEAFF.

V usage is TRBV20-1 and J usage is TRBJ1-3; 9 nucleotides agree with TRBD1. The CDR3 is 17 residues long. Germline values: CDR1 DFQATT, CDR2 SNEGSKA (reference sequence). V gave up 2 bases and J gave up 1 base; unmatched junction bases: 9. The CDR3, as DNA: TGCAGTGCTAGAAAGTTCGGGACAGGGTATTCTGGAAACACCATATATTTT. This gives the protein CSARKFGTGYSGNTIYF.

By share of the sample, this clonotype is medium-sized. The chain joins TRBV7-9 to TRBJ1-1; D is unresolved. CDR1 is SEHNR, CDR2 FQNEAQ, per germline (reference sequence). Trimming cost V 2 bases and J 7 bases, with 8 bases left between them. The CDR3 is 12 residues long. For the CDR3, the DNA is TGTGCCAGCAGCTTAACCATGGGTGAAGCTTTCTTT. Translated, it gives CASSLTMGEAFF.

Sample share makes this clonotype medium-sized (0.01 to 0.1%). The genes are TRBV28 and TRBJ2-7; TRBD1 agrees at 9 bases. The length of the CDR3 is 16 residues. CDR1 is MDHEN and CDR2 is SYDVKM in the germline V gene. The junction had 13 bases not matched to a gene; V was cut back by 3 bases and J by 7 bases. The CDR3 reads CASSLILGTGSWEQYF. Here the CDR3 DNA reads TGTGCCAGCAGTTTGATCTTGGGGACAGGGTCGTGGGAGCAGTACTTC.

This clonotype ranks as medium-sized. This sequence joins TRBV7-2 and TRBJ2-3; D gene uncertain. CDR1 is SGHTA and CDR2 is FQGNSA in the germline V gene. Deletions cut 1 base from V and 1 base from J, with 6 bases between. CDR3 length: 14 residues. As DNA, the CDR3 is TGTGCCAGCAGCTTAGTAGACCGCACAGATACGCAGTATTTT. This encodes CASSLVDRTDTQYF.

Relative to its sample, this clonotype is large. CDR3 DNA: TGTGCCACTTGGGAGACTGAAGCTTTCTTT. Its translation is CATWETEAFF. The rearrangement uses TRBV19 and TRBJ1-1, with D hard to call. The CDR3 is 10 amino acids. V lost 10 bases and J lost 5, with 8 bases in between. Germline V gene lookup returns CDR1 LNHDA and CDR2 SQIVND (reference sequence).